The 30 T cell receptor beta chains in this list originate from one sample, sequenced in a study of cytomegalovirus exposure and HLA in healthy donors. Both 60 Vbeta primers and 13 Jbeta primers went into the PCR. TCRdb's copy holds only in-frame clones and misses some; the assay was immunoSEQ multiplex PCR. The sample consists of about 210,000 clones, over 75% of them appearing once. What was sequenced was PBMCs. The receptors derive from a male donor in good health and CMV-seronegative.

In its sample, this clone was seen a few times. The CDR3 DNA reads TGTGCCAGCAGCTCCGACCTAGGGGGCGGCTACACCTTC. It codes for CASSSDLGGGYTF. V and J are TRBV5-6 and TRBJ1-2; TRBD1 matches at 7 bases. This CDR3 is built from 13 residues. With 3 bases clipped from V and 8 bases from J, the junction kept 7 bases outside the gene matches. The germline CDR1 and CDR2 sequences are SGHDT and YYEEEE.

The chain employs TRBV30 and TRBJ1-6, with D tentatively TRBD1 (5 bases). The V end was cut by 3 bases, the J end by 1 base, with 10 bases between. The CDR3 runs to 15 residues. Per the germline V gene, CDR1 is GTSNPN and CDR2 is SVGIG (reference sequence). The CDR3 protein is CAWREGRSYNSPLHF. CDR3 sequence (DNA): TGTGCCTGGAGGGAGGGACGGTCCTATAATTCACCCCTCCACTTT.

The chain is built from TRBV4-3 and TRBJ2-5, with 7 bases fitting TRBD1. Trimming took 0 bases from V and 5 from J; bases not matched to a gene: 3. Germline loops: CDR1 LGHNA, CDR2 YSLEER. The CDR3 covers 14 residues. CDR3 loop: CASSQDTRGETQYF. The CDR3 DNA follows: TGCGCCAGCAGCCAAGATACCAGGGGGGAGACCCAGTACTTC.

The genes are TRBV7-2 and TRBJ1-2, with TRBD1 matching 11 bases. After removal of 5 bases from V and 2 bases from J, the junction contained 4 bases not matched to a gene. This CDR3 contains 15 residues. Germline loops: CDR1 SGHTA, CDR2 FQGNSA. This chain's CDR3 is CASSTGQGGNYGYTF. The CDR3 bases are TGTGCCAGCAGCACGGGACAGGGGGGGAACTATGGCTACACCTTC.

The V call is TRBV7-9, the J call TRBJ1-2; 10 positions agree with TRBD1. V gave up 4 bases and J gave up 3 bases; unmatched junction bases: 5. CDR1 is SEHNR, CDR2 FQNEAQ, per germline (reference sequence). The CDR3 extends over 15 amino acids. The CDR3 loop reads CASSSDRGPYYGYTF. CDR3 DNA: TGTGCCAGCAGCTCTGACAGGGGGCCATACTATGGCTACACCTTC. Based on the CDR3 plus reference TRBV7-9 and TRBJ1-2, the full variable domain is DTGVSQNPRHKITKRGQNVTFRCDPISEHNRLYWYRQTLGQGPEFLTYFQNEAQLEKSRLLSDRFSAERPKGSFSTLEIQRTEQGDSAMYLCASSSDRGPYYGYTFGSGTRLTVV.

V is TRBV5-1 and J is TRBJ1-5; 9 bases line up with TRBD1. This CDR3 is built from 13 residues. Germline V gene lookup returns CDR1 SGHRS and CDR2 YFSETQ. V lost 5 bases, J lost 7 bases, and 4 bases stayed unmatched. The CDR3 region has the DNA TGCGCCAGCAGACCGGACAGGGGCCAGCCCCAGCATTTT. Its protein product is CASRPDRGQPQHF. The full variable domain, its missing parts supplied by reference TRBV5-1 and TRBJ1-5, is KAGVTQTPRYLIKTRGQQVTLSCSPISGHRSVSWYQQTPGQGLQFLFEYFSETQRNKGNFPGRFSGRQFSNSRSEMNVSTLELGDSALYLCASRPDRGQPQHFGDGTRLSIL.

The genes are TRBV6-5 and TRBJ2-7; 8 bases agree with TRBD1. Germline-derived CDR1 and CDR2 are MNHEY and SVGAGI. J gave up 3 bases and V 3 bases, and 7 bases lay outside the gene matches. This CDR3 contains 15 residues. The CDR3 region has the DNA TGTGCCAGCAGTTATTCCGGACAGGGCTTCTACGAGCAGTACTTC. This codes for CASSYSGQGFYEQYF.

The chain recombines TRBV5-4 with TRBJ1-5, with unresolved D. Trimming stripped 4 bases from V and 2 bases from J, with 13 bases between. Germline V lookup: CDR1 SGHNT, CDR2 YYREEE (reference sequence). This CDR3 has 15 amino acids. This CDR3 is CASSVVPGGNQPQHF. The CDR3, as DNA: TGTGCCAGCAGCGTCGTCCCCGGAGGCAATCAGCCCCAGCATTTT.

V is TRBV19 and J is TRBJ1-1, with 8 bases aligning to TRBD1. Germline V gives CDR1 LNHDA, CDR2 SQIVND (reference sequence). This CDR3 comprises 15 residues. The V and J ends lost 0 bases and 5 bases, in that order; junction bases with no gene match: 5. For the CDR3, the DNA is TGTGCCAGTAGTATAGATCAACAGGGGGGTACTGAAGCTTTCTTT. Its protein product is CASSIDQQGGTEAFF.

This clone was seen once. In DNA, the CDR3 is TGTGCCAGCTCCCTTGACGAGCAGTACTTC. Translated: CASSLDEQYF. The chain uses TRBV11-1 and TRBJ2-7; no clear D gene. V was shortened by 8 bases and J by 5 bases, with 7 bases between the two germline ends. This CDR3 has 10 residues. Germline assignment: CDR1 SGHAT and CDR2 FQDESV (reference sequence).

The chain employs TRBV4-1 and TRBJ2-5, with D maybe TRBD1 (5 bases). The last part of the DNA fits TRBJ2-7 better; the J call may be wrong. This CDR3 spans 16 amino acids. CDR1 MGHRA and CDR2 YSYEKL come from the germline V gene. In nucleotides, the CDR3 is TGCGCCAGCAGCCAAGAACCAGGGCTCAAAACCTACGAGCAGTACTTC. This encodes CASSQEPGLKTYEQYF.

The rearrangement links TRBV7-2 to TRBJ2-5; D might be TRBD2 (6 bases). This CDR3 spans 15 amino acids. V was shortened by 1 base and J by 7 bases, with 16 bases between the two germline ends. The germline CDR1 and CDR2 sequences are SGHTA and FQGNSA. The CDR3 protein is CASSLVSGTSVTQYF. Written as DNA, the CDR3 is TGTGCCAGCAGCTTAGTATCCGGGACTTCCGTGACCCAGTACTTC.

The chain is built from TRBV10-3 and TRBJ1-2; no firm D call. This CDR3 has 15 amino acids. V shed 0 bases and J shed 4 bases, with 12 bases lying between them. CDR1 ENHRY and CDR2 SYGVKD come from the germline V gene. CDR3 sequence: CAISESDGILYGYTF. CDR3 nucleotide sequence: TGTGCCATCAGTGAGTCTGACGGGATTCTCTATGGCTACACCTTC.

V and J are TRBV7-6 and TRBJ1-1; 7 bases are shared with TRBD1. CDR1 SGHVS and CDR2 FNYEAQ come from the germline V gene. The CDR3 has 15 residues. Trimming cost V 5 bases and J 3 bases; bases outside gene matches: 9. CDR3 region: CASSPRDRGDTEAFF. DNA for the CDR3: TGTGCCAGCAGCCCCCGGGACAGAGGGGACACTGAAGCTTTCTTT. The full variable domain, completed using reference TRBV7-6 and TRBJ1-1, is GAGVSQSPRYKVTKRGQDVALRCDPISGHVSLYWYRQALGQGPEFLTYFNYEAQQDKSGLPNDRFSAERPEGSISTLTIQRTEQRDSAMYRCASSPRDRGDTEAFFGQGTRLTVV.

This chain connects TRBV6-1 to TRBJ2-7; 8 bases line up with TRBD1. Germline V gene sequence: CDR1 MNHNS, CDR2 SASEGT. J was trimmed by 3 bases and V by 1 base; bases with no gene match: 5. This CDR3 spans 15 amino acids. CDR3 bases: TGTGCCAGCAGTGAAGTGGTGGGACAGGTCTACGAGCAGTACTTC. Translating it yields CASSEVVGQVYEQYF.

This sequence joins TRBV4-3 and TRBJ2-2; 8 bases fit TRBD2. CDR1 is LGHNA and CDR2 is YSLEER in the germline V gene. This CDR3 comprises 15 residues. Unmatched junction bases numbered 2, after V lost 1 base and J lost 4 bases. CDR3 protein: CASSQVLAGTGELFF. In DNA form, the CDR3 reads TGCGCCAGCAGCCAAGTGCTAGCGGGCACCGGGGAGCTGTTTTTT.

The CDR3 protein is CASSESIRGGEQYF. The CDR3 region has the DNA TGTGCCAGCAGTGAATCTATCCGGGGAGGGGAGCAGTACTTC. The chain links TRBV2 to TRBJ2-7; 7 nucleotides match TRBD2. Germline V lookup: CDR1 SNHLY, CDR2 FYNNEI. The junction had 8 bases not matched to a gene; V was cut back by 2 bases and J by 7 bases. There are 14 residues in the CDR3.

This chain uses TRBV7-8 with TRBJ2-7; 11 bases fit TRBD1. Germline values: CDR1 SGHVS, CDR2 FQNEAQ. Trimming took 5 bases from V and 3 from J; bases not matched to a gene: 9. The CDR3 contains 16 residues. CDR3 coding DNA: TGTGCCAGCAGCAACCGGGACAGGGGGTTCCACTACGAGCAGTACTTC. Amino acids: CASSNRDRGFHYEQYF.

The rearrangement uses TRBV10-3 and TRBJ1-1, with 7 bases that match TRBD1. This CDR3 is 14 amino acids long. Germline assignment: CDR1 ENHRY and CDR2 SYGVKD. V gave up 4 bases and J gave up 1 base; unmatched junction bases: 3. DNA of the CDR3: TGTGCCATCAGTGGACAGGGCAGGAACACTGAAGCTTTCTTT. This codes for CAISGQGRNTEAFF.

CDR3: CASSLVLNTGELFF. CDR3 in DNA: TGTGCCAGCAGCTTAGTTCTTAACACCGGGGAGCTGTTTTTT. The chain joins TRBV7-3 to TRBJ2-2; D is unclear. The length of the CDR3 is 14 residues. The germline V and J ends were trimmed by 2 bases and 2 bases, with 6 bases remaining between them. Per germline, CDR1 SGHTA and CDR2 FQGTGA.

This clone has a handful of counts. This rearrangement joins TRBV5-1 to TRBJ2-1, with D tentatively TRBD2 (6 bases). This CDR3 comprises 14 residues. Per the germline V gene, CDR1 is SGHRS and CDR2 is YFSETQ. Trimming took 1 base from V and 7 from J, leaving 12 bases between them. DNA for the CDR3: TGCGCCAGCAGCTTGATCGGGGGAGTAAATGAGCAGTTCTTC. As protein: CASSLIGGVNEQFF.

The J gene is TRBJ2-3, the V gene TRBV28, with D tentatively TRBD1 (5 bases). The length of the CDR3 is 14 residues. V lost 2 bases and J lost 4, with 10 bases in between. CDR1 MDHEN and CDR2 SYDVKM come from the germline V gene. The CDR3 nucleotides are TGTGCCAGCAGTTTAGACGACAGCCCAGATACGCAGTATTTT. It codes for CASSLDDSPDTQYF.

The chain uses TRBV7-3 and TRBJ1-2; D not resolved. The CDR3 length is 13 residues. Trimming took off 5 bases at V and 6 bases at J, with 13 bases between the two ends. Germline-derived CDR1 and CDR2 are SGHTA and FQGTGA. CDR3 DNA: TGTGCCAGCAGCCAATTACCTCGGGATGGCTACACCTTC. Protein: CASSQLPRDGYTF.

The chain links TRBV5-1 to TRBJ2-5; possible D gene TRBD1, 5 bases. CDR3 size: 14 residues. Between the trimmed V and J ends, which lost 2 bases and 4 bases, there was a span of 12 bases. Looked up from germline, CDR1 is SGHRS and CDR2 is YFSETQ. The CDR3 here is CASSFGRGGETQYF. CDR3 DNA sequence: TGCGCCAGCAGCTTTGGAAGGGGCGGAGAGACCCAGTACTTC.

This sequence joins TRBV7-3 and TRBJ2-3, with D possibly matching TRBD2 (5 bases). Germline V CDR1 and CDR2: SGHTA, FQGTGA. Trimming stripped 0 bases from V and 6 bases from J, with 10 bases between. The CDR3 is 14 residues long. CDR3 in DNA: TGTGCCAGCAGCTTAACGATAGGCGGGGATACGCAGTATTTT. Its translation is CASSLTIGGDTQYF.

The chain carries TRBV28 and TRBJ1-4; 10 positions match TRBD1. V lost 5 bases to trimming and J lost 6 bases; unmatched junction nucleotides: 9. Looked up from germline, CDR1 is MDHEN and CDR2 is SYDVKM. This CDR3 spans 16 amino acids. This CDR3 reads CASSTPRTGGYEKLFF. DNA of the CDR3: TGTGCCAGCAGTACACCGAGGACAGGGGGTTATGAAAAACTGTTTTTT.

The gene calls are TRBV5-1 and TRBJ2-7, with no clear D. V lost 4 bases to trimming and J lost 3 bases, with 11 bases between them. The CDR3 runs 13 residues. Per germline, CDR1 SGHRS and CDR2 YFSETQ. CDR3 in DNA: TGCGCCAGCAGCCCCGTAAGTAGCTACGAGCAGTACTTC. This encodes CASSPVSSYEQYF.

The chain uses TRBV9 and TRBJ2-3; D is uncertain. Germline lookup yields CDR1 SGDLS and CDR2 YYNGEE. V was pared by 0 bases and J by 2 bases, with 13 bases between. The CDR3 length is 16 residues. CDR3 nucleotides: TGTGCCAGCAGCGTAGGCCCCGTATCTATCACAGATACGCAGTATTTT. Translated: CASSVGPVSITDTQYF.

CDR3 amino acids: CASSLSSGANVLTF. CDR3 DNA sequence: TGTGCCAGCAGCTTGAGCTCTGGGGCCAACGTCCTGACTTTC. This chain links TRBV7-9 with TRBJ2-6; D is unclear. This CDR3 region has 14 residues. Looked up from germline, CDR1 is SEHNR and CDR2 is FQNEAQ (reference sequence). Trimming stripped 3 bases from V and 0 bases from J, with 3 bases between.

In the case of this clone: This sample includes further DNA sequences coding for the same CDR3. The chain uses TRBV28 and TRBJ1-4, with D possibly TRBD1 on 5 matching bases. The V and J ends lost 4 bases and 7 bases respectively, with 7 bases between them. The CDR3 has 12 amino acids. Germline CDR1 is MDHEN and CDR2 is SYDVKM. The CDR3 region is CASSSRGEKLFF. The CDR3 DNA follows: TGTGCCAGCAGTTCAAGGGGTGAAAAACTGTTTTTT.